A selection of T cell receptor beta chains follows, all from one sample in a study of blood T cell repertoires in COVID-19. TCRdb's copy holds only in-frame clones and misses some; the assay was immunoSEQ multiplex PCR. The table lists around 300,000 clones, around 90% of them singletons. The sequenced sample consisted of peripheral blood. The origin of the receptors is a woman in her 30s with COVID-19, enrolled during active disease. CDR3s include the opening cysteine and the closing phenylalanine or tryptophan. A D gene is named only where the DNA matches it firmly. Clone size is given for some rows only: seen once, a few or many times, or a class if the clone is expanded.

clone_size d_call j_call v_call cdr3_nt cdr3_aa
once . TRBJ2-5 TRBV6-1 TGTGCCAGCAGTGAACGAGGCGGACAAGAGACCCAGTACTTC CASSERGGQETQYF
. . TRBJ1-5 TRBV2 TGTGCCAGCAGGAACCGGTTTGATCAGCCCCAGCATTTT CASRNRFDQPQHF
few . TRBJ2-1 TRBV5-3 TGTGCCAGAAGTCCACCGGGACACCCATGGAATGAGCAGTTCTTC CARSPPGHPWNEQFF
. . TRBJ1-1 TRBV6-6 TGTGCCAGCAGTTACTTAAGGACAGAGAACACTGAAGCTTTCTTT CASSYLRTENTEAFF
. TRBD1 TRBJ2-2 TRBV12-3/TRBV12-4 TGTGCCAGCAGTCGACAGGGGACCGGGGAGCTGTTTTTT CASSRQGTGELFF
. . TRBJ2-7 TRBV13 TGTGCCAGCAGTTCAACAGAGACCCACTACGAGCAGTACTTC CASSSTETHYEQYF
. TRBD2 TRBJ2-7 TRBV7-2 TGTGCCAGCAGCTTATTCGAAGCGGGGAGGGACGAGCAGTACTTC CASSLFEAGRDEQYF
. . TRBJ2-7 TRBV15 TGTGCCACCAGCAGAGGTCTAGCGATATCCTACGAGCAGTACTTC CATSRGLAISYEQYF
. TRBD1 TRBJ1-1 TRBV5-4 TGTGCCAGCAGTTATTACAGGGGCGACACTGAAGCTTTCTTT CASSYYRGDTEAFF
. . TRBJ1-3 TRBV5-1 TGCGCCAGCAGTGCGGGGCGCTTCGGAAACACCATATATTTT CASSAGRFGNTIYF
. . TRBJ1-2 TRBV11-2 TGTGCCAGCAGCTTATGGGGCCCCTCAGGCTACACCTTC CASSLWGPSGYTF
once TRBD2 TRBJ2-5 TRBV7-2 TGTGCCAGCAGCTTAGTGAGCGGGAGTTTAGAGACCCAGTACTTC CASSLVSGSLETQYF
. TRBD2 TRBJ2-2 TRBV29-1 TGCAGCGCCGGGGGAGGGAGGAGCACCGGGGAGCTGTTTTTT CSAGGGRSTGELFF
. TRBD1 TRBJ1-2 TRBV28 TGTGCCAGCAGGGGGGGACAGCGGGACTATGGCTACACCTTC CASRGGQRDYGYTF
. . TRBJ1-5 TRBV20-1 TGCAGTGCTAGTGTCGGGGGGCGAAGTCAGCCCCAGCATTTT CSASVGGRSQPQHF
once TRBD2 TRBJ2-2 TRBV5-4 TGTGCCAGCAGCTCCGGGACTAGCGGGAGTGGGGAGCTGTTTTTT CASSSGTSGSGELFF
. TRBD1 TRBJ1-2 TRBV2 TGTGCCAGCACCGTACAGGGGCCCCTGGGGTATGGCTACACCTTC CASTVQGPLGYGYTF
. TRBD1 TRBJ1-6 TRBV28 TGTGCCAGCAGACTTGGACAGGGGAATTCACCCCTCCACTTT CASRLGQGNSPLHF
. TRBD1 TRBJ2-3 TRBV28 TGTGCCAGCAGTTCCCGCGGACAGGGGTCAGATACGCAGTATTTT CASSSRGQGSDTQYF
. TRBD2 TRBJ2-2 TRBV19 TGTGCCAGTAGTACGCAGCGGGGAGGGCCAACCGGGGAGCTGTTTTTT CASSTQRGGPTGELFF
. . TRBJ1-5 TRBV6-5 TGTGCCAGCACTCTGAAGGGGTATAGCAATCAGCCCCAGCATTTT CASTLKGYSNQPQHF
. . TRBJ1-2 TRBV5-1 TGCGCCAGCAGCTTGGTCCATCAGGGGAAGGGATCTGAGACCTTC CASSLVHQGKGSETF
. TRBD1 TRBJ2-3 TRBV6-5 TGTGCCAGCACCTCTGGACAGGCCAACGGGGATACGCAGTATTTT CASTSGQANGDTQYF
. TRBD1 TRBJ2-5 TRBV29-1 TGCACCATCGGAGGGACAGGGGGGGAGACCCAGTACTTC CTIGGTGGETQYF
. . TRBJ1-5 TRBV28 TGTGCCAGCCAGGACAGACAGCCCCAGCATTTT CASQDRQPQHF
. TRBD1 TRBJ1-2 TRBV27 TGTGCCAGCAGTTGGGACAGCTCCTATGGCTACACCTTC CASSWDSSYGYTF
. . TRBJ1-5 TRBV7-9 TGTGCCAGCAGCTTAGGCGGAGTTGGGCAGCCCCAGCATTTT CASSLGGVGQPQHF
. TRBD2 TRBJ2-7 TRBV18 TGTGCCAGCTCACCGCTGTCAGCGGGAGGGGAAGAGCAGTACTTC CASSPLSAGGEEQYF
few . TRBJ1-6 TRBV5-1 TGCGCCAGCAGAAACTTAGGAGGTGACAATTCACCCCTCCACTTT CASRNLGGDNSPLHF
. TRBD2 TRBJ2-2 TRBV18 TGTGCCAGCTCACCCCTAGCGGGAGGAGAGACCGGGGAGCTGTTTTTT CASSPLAGGETGELFF
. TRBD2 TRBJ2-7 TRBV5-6 TGTGCCAGCAGCTTGTCTAGTAGCGGGTACGAGCAGTACTTC CASSLSSSGYEQYF
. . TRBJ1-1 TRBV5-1 TGCGCCAGCAGCTTGGTATTGCGCGGGGAAGCTTTCTTT CASSLVLRGEAFF
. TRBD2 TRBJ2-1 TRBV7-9 TGTGCCAGCAGCCGGTTGGGAGGGGACAATGAGCAGTTCTTC CASSRLGGDNEQFF
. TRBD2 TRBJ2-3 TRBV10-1 TGCGCCAGCAGTGAGAGCGGGAGGGCCCAGGATACGCAGTATTTT CASSESGRAQDTQYF
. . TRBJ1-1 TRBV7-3 TGTGCCAGCAGCCTACAGTCTAACACTGAAGCTTTCTTT CASSLQSNTEAFF
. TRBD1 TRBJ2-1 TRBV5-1 TGCGCCAGCAGCTCCAATCCGGGACAGGCCCGAAATGAGCAGTTCTTC CASSSNPGQARNEQFF
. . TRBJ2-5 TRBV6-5 TGTGCCAGCAGTTACGGGACTTCTGTCCAAGAGACCCAGTACTTC CASSYGTSVQETQYF
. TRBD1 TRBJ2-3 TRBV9 TGTGCCAGCAGCGTCCAAGGACAGGCAGCAACAGATACGCAGTATTTT CASSVQGQAATDTQYF
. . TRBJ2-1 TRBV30 TGTGCCTGGACCCTCCTCTATTACAATGAGCAGTTCTTC CAWTLLYYNEQFF
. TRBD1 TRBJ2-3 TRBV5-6 TGTGCCAGCAGCTTGACCGGGACAGGGGATACGCAGTATTTT CASSLTGTGDTQYF
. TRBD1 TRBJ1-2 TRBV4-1 TGCGCCAGCAGCCAAGGAGGACAGGGGGTATATGGCTACACCTTC CASSQGGQGVYGYTF
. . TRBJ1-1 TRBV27 TGTGCCAGCAGTTTATCCGCCGGGGGGACTGAAGCTTTCTTT CASSLSAGGTEAFF
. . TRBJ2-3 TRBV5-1 TGCGCCAGCAGCTTGGATCCTAGGAGCACAGATACGCAGTATTTT CASSLDPRSTDTQYF
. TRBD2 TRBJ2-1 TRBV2 TGTGCCAGCAGTGAGTGGACTAGATCCAATGAGCAGTTCTTC CASSEWTRSNEQFF
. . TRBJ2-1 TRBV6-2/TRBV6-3 TGTGCCAGCAGTTACTCGGAATCGGGAGACGAGCAGTTCTTC CASSYSESGDEQFF
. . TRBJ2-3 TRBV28 TGTGCCAGTTCCTCTACAGGGACCACAGATACGCAGTATTTT CASSSTGTTDTQYF
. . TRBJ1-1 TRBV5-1 TGCGCCAGCAGCTTGTTGGGGCCGAACACTGAAGCTTTCTTT CASSLLGPNTEAFF
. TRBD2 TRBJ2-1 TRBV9 TGTGCCAGCAGCATAGGGTCTAGCGGGGGGTACAATGAGCAGTTCTTC CASSIGSSGGYNEQFF
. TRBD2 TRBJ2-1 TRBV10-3 TGTGCCATCTCCCGGACTAGCGGGGATTTTTCCTACAATGAGCAGTTCTTC CAISRTSGDFSYNEQFF
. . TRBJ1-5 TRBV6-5 TGTGCCAGCAGCTTGACAGCATATAGCAATCAGCCCCAGCATTTT CASSLTAYSNQPQHF
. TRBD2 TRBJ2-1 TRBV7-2 TGTGCCAGCAGCTTCGGACCGGGAGGCTACAATGAGCAGTTCTTC CASSFGPGGYNEQFF
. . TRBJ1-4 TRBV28 TGTGCCAGCAGTTTAGGGACAAATAATGAAAAACTGTTTTTT CASSLGTNNEKLFF
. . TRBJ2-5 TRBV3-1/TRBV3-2 TGTGCCAGCAGCCAGGACAGAGGGCGTGAGACCCAGTACTTC CASSQDRGRETQYF
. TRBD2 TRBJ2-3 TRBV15 TGTGCCACCACCAGCGGGAGTAGCACAGATACGCAGTATTTT CATTSGSSTDTQYF